These 21 T cell receptor beta chains share one sample of origin, sequenced in a study of cytomegalovirus exposure and HLA in healthy donors. Both 60 Vbeta primers and 13 Jbeta primers went into the PCR. TCRdb's table, derived via immunoSEQ multiplex PCR, lists solely in-frame clones and lacks some. The sample records about 200,000 clones, 70% being singletons. What was sequenced was PBMCs. These receptors came from a man aged 35 to 55 in good health and CMV-seropositive.

The V call is TRBV6-1, the J call TRBJ1-5; 8 nucleotides agree with TRBD1. The germline V gene has CDR1 MNHNS and CDR2 SASEGT. The V gene end was trimmed by 3 bases and the J gene end by 6 bases; junction bases not matched to a gene: 4. The CDR3 sequence is 14 residues long. The CDR3 nucleotides are TGTGCCAGCAGTGAGGACAGGGTGGCTCAGCCCCAGCATTTT. Translation: CASSEDRVAQPQHF.

This clone was seen only a few times. The junction shows a germline mismatch at one end, possibly a read error. The chain uses TRBV7-9 and TRBJ1-4, with D possibly TRBD1 on 6 matching bases. Per the germline V gene, CDR1 is SEHNR and CDR2 is FQNEAQ (reference sequence). CDR3 length equals 16 residues. CDR3 in amino acids: CSSSLQLGAAVEKLFF. In DNA form, the CDR3 reads TGTTCCAGCAGCCTACAATTGGGGGCGGCAGTTGAAAAACTGTTTTTT. The full variable domain, completed using reference TRBV7-9 and TRBJ1-4, is DTGVSQNPRHKITKRGQNVTFRCDPISEHNRLYWYRQTLGQGPEFLTYFQNEAQLEKSRLLSDRFSAERPKGSFSTLEIQRTEQGDSAMYLCSSSLQLGAAVEKLFFGSGTQLSVL.

The J gene is TRBJ2-5, the V gene TRBV4-2, with 9 bases lining up with TRBD2. This CDR3 comprises 16 residues. V lost 0 bases to trimming and J lost 5 bases; unmatched junction nucleotides: 7. Germline V gene lookup returns CDR1 LGHNA and CDR2 YNFKEQ. CDR3 sequence: CASSQEGGGARETQYF. In nucleotides, the CDR3 is TGTGCCAGCAGCCAAGAGGGCGGGGGGGCGCGGGAGACCCAGTACTTC.

The rearrangement uses TRBV7-9 and TRBJ1-5; D is ambiguous. V was pared by 4 bases and J by 0 bases, with 7 bases between. CDR3 size: 14 residues. CDR1 and CDR2 (germline): SEHNR, FQNEAQ (reference sequence). The CDR3 DNA reads TGTGCCAGCAGCTGGCGGGATAGCAATCAGCCCCAGCATTTT. It codes for CASSWRDSNQPQHF. Full variable domain (outside the CDR3, taken from reference TRBV7-9 and TRBJ1-5): DTGVSQNPRHKITKRGQNVTFRCDPISEHNRLYWYRQTLGQGPEFLTYFQNEAQLEKSRLLSDRFSAERPKGSFSTLEIQRTEQGDSAMYLCASSWRDSNQPQHFGDGTRLSIL.

The V and J genes are TRBV15 and TRBJ1-4; 10 bases map to TRBD1. CDR1 LNHNV and CDR2 YYDKDF come from the germline V gene (reference sequence). Trimming cost V 3 bases and J 2 bases; bases outside gene matches: 3. There are 16 residues in the CDR3. The CDR3 loop is CATSRDRGSTNEKLFF. CDR3 in DNA: TGTGCCACCAGCAGGGACAGGGGGTCCACTAATGAAAAACTGTTTTTT.

This CDR3 is CASSLGPRGHRSQETQYF. As DNA, the CDR3 is TGTGCCAGCAGCTTGGGGCCCCGAGGACACAGGTCCCAAGAGACCCAGTACTTC. The V call is TRBV5-4, the J call TRBJ2-5; D might be TRBD1 (5 bases). CDR1 and CDR2 from the germline V gene are SGHNT and YYREEE (reference sequence). Trimming took off 0 bases at V and 1 base at J, with 19 bases between the two ends. CDR3 length: 18 amino acids.

This chain uses TRBV2 with TRBJ2-7; 10 bases agree with TRBD1. CDR1 is SNHLY, CDR2 FYNNEI, per germline. This CDR3 is 16 amino acids long. V lost 3 bases and J lost 3; bases outside the gene matches: 8. CDR3 coding DNA: TGTGCCAGCAGTGATAGCCCCCGGGACAGGGGCTACGAGCAGTACTTC. This gives the protein CASSDSPRDRGYEQYF.

CDR3 sequence reads: CASSDGGKTDTQYF. In DNA form, the CDR3 reads TGTGCCAGCAGTGACGGGGGGAAGACAGATACGCAGTATTTT. The chain uses TRBV6-4 and TRBJ2-3, with a possible D match to TRBD2 (6 bases). Trimming removed 2 bases from V and 3 bases from J, with 9 bases in between. This CDR3 has 14 amino acids. CDR1 and CDR2 (germline): MRHNA, SNTAGT.

This clone was counted only a few times. J is TRBJ1-5 and V is TRBV6-6; weak D call: TRBD1 (5 bases). CDR1 is MNHNY, CDR2 SVGAGI, per germline (reference sequence). Trimming cost V 6 bases and J 1 base, with 16 bases left between them. The CDR3 covers 16 residues. The CDR3 is CASRSALPGSNQPQHF. The DNA for the CDR3 is TGTGCCAGCAGGTCAGCGCTTCCAGGGAGCAATCAGCCCCAGCATTTT.

The chain combines TRBV28 with TRBJ2-4; tentatively, D is TRBD2 (7 bases). The CDR3 loop spans 18 amino acids. CDR1 and CDR2 from the germline V gene are MDHEN and SYDVKM. Deletions cut 3 bases from V and 6 bases from J, with 24 bases between. The DNA for the CDR3 is TGTGCCAGCAGTTTTGCGTCCAGGGGCGGGAGTCGGGGAAACATTCAGTACTTC. Encoded protein: CASSFASRGGSRGNIQYF.

The chain joins TRBV6-5 to TRBJ2-2; D is uncertain. The CDR3 length is 14 residues. V was pared by 2 bases and J by 3 bases, with 7 bases between. Germline V gene data show CDR1 as MNHEY and CDR2 as SVGAGI. The CDR3 DNA follows: TGTGCCAGCAGTTACCTTCGGGACACCGGGGAGCTGTTTTTT. Its protein is CASSYLRDTGELFF.

The table lists this clone with a count of one. The V call is TRBV10-2, the J call TRBJ2-5, with 7 bases that match TRBD2. The DNA end is more similar to TRBJ2-7, so the J call may be wrong. This CDR3 has 18 residues. Germline V gene data show CDR1 as WSHSY and CDR2 as SAAADI. For the CDR3, the DNA is TGCGCCAGCAGTGAAGGCGGGGGACTCCCCGGGCAGGCCTACGAGCAGTACTTC. Its protein is CASSEGGGLPGQAYEQYF.

This clone has just one count. The V gene is TRBV7-2, the J gene TRBJ2-3, with 8 nucleotides matching TRBD2. J gave up 1 base and V 4 bases, and 7 bases lay outside the gene matches. From germline, CDR1 is SGHTA and CDR2 FQGNSA. There are 16 residues in the CDR3. CDR3 amino acids: CASSSLAGYGTDTQYF. CDR3 nucleotide sequence: TGTGCCAGCAGCTCCTTAGCGGGGTATGGCACAGATACGCAGTATTTT.

This clone was counted once. The J gene is TRBJ2-5, the V gene TRBV5-1; D is unresolved. The J call may be incorrect, as the DNA end agrees better with TRBJ2-7. The CDR3 length is 14 residues. Germline V gene data show CDR1 as SGHRS and CDR2 as YFSETQ. CDR3 coding DNA: TGCGCCAGCAGCTCCCTCTGGGCGAGAGACGAGCAGTACTTC. This sequence encodes CASSSLWARDEQYF.

The gene calls are TRBV6-5 and TRBJ2-7; the D gene is possibly TRBD2 (6 bases). The V end was cut by 4 bases, the J end by 0 bases, with 10 bases between. The length of the CDR3 is 14 residues. Germline CDR1 reads MNHEY; CDR2 reads SVGAGI. DNA for the CDR3: TGTGCCAGCAGTTCCCCGGGAGACTCCTACGAGCAGTACTTC. Encoded protein: CASSSPGDSYEQYF.

This clone was recorded a few times. This chain connects TRBV7-9 to TRBJ2-7; possible D gene TRBD2, 5 bases. The V gene's germline CDR1 is SEHNR and CDR2 FQNEAQ (reference sequence). The CDR3 is 12 amino acids. V lost 5 bases to trimming and J lost 4 bases, with 9 bases between them. This chain's CDR3 is CASSPPGYEQYF. CDR3 DNA: TGTGCCAGCAGCCCTCCGGGGTACGAGCAGTACTTC.

CDR3 residues: CASTRGSNSNQPQHF. Here the CDR3 DNA reads TGTGCCAGCACCCGGGGAAGTAATAGCAATCAGCCCCAGCATTTT. This chain uses TRBV28 with TRBJ1-5; D is uncertain. Trimming stripped 7 bases from V and 0 bases from J, with 13 bases between. CDR3 length: 15 residues. Germline V gene data show CDR1 as MDHEN and CDR2 as SYDVKM. Full variable domain (missing parts from reference TRBV28 and TRBJ1-5): DVKVTQSSRYLVKRTGEKVFLECVQDMDHENMFWYRQDPGLGLRLIYFSYDVKMKEKGDIPEGYSVSREKKERFSLILESASTNQTSMYLCASTRGSNSNQPQHFGDGTRLSIL.

This chain connects TRBV18 to TRBJ1-2, with 9 nucleotides matching TRBD1. Looked up from germline, CDR1 is KGHSH and CDR2 is LQKENI. The CDR3 is made up of 16 amino acids. V gave up 2 bases and J gave up 5 bases; unmatched junction bases: 9. The CDR3 loop is CASSPNPTGGLYGYTF. The CDR3 DNA is TGTGCCAGCTCACCAAATCCGACAGGGGGTCTTTATGGCTACACCTTC.

The chain recombines TRBV7-9 with TRBJ1-2, with TRBD1 as a possible D gene (5 bases). CDR3 length: 12 residues. V lost 5 bases and J 4 bases, leaving 8 bases between the germline ends. Germline assignment: CDR1 SEHNR and CDR2 FQNEAQ (reference sequence). The CDR3 protein is CASSGQGYGYTF. The CDR3 bases are TGTGCCAGCAGCGGCCAGGGCTATGGCTACACCTTC.

This clone was found a few times. The rearrangement links TRBV7-2 to TRBJ2-3; D may be TRBD1 (5 bases). Germline CDR1 reads SGHTA; CDR2 reads FQGNSA. Trimming cost V 1 base and J 6 bases, with 11 bases left between them. The CDR3 has 14 residues. CDR3: CASSLGGPIDTQYF. The CDR3 DNA reads TGTGCCAGCAGCTTAGGGGGCCCGATCGATACGCAGTATTTT.

This clone showed up just a few times. The chain is built from TRBV10-2 and TRBJ1-1; TRBD1 aligns across 7 bases. Germline CDR1 is WSHSY and CDR2 is SAAADI. The CDR3 loop spans 14 amino acids. V lost 8 bases, J lost 2 bases, and 8 bases stayed unmatched. The CDR3 is CASVRTGANTEAFF. DNA of the CDR3: TGCGCCAGCGTACGGACAGGTGCTAACACTGAAGCTTTCTTT.